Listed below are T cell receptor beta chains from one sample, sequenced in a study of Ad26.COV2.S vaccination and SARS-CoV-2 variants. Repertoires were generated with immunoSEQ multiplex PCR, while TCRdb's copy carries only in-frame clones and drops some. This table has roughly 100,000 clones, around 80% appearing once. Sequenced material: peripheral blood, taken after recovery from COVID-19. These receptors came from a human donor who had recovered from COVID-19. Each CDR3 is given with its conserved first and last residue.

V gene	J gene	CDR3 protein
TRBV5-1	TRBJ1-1	CASSLGRQNTEAFF
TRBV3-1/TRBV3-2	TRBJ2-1	CASSQAVGEQFF
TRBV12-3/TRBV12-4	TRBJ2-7	CASSLGQAGGQYF
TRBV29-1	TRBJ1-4	CSVADRVSNEKLFF
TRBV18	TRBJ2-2	CASSPRGMTRTGELFF
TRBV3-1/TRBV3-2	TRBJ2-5	CASSQGRTSGKETQYF
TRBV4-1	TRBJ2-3	CASSQQGKLTDTQYF
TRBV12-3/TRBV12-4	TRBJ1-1	CASSWTLDTEAFF
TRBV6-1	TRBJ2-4	CASSEEGQGLNIQYF
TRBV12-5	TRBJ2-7	CASAGGGTYEQYF
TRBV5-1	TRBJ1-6	CASSYWVRTVDNSPLHF
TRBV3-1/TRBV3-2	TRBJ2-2	CASSQVAGFGELFF
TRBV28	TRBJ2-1	CASTLSIAGGKNEQFF
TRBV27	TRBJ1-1	CASSLTGGHQIAFF
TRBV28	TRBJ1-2	CASTFTGFQTANYGYTF
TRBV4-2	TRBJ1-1	CASSQEDLSGTEAFF
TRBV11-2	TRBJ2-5	CASSLFGRGQETQYF
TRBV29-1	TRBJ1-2	CSVEPGDLYGYTF
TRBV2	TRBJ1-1	CASTSRGQLEAFF